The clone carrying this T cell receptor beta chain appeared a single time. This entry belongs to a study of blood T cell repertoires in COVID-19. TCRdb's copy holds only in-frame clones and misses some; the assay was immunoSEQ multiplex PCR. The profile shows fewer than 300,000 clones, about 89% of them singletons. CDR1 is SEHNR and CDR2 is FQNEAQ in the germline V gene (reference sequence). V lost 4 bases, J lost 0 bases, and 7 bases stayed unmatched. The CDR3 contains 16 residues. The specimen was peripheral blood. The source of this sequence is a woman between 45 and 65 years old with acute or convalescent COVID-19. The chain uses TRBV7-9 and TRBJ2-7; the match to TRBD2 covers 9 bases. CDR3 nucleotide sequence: TGTGCCAGCAGCTCCGATAGCGGGAGTCCCTCCTACGAGCAGTACTTC. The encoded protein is CASSSDSGSPSYEQYF.